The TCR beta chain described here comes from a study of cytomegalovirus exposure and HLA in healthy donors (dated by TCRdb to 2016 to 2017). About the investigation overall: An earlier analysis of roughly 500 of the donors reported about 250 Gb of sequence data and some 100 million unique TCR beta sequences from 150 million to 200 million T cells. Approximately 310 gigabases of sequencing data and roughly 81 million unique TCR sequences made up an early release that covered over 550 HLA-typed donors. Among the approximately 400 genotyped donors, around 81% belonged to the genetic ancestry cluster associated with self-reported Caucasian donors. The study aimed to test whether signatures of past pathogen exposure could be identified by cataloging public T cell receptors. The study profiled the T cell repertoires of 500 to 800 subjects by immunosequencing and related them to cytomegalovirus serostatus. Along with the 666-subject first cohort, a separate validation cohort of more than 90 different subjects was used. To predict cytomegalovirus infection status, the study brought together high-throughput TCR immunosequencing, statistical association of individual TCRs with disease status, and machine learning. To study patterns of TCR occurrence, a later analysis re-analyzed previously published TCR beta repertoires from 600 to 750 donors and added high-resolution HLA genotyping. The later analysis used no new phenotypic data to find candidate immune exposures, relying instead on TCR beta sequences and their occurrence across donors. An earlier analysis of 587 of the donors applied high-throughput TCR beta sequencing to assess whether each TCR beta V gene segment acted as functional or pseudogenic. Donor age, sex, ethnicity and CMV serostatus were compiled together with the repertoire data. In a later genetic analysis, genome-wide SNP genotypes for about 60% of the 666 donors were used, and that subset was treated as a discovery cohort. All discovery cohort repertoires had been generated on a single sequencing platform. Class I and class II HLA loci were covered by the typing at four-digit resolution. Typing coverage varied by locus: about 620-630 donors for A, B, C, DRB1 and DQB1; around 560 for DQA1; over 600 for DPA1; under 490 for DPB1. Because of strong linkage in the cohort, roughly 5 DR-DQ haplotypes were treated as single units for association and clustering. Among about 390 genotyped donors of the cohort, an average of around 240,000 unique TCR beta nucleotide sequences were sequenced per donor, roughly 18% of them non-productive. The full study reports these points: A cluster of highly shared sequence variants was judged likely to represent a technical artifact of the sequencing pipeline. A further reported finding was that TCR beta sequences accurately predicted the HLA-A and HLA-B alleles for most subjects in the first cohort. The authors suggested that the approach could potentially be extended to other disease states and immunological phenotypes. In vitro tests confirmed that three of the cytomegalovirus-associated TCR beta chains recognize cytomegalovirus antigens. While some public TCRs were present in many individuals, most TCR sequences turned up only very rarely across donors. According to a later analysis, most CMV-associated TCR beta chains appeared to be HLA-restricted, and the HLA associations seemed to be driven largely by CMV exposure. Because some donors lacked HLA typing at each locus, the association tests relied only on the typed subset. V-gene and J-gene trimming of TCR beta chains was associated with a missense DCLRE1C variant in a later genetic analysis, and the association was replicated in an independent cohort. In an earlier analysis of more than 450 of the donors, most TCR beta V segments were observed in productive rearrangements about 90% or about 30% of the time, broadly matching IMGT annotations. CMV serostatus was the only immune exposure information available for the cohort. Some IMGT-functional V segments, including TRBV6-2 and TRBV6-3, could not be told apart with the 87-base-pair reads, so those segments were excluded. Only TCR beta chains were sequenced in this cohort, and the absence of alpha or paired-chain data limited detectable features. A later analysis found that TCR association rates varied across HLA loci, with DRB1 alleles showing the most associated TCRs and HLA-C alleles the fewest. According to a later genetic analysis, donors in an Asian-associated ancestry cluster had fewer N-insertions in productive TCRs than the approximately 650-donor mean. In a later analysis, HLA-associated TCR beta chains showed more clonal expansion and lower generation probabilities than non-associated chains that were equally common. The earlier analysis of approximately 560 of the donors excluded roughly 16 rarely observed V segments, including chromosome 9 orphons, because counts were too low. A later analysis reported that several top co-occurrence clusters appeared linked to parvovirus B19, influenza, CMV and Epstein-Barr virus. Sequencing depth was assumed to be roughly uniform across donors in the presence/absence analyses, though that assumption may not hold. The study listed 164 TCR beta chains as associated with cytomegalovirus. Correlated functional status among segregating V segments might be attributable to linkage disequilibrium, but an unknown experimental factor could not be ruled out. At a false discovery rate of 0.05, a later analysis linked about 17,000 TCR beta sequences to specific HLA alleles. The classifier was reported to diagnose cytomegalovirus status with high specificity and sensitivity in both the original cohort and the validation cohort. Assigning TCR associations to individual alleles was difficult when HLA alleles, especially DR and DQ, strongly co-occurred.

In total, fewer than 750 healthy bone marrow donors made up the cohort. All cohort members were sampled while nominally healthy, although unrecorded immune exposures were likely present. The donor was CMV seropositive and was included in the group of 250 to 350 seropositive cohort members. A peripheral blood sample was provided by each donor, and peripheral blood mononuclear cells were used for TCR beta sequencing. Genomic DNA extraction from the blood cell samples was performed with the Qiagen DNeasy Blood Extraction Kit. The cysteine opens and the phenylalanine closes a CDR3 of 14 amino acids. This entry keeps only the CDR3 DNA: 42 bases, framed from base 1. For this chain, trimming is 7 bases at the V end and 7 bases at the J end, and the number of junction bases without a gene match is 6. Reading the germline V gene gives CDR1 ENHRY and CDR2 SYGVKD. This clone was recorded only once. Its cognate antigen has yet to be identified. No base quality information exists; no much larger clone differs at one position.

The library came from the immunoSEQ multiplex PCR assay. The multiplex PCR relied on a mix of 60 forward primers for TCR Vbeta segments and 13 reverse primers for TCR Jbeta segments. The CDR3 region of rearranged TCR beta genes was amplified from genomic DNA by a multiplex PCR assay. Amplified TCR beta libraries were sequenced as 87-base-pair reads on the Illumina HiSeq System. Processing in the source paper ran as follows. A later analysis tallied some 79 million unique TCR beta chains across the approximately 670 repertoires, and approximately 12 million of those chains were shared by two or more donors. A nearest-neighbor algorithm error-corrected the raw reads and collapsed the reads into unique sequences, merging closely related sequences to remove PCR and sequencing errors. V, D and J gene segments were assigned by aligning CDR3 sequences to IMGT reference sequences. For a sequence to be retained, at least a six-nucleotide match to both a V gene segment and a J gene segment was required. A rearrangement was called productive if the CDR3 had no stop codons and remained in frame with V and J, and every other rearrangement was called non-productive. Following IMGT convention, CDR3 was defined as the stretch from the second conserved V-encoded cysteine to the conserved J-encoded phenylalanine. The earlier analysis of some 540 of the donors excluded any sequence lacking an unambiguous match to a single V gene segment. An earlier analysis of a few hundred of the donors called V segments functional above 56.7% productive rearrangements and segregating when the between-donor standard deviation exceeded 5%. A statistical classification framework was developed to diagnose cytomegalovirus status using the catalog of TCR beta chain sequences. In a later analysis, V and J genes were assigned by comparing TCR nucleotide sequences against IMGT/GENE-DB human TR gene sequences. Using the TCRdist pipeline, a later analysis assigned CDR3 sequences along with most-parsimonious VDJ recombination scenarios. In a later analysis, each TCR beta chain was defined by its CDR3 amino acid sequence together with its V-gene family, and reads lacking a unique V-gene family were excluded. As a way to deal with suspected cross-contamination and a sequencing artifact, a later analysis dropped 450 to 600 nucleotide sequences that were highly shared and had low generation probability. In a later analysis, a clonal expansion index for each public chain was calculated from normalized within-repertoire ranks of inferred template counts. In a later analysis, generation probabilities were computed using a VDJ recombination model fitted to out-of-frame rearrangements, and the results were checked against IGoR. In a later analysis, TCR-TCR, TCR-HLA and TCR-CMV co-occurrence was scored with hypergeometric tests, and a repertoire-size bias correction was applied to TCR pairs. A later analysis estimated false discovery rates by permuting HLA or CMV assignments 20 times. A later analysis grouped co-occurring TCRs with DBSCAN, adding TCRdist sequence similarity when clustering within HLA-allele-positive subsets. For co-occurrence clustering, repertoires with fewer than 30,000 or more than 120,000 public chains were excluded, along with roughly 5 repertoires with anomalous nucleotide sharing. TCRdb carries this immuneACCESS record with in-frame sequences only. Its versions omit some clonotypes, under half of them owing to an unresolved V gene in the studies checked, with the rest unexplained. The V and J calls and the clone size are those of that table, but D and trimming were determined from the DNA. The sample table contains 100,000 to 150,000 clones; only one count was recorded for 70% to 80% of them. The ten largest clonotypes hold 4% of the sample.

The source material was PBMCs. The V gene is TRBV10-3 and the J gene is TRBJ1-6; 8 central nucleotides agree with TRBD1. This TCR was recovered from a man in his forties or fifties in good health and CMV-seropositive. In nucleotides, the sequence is TGTGCCATCACCGCAGGGGGCCGGAATTCACCCCTCCACTTT. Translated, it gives CAITAGGRNSPLHF.